The 4 T cell receptor beta chains given below trace back to one sample, sequenced in a study of T cell repertoires in ileal Crohn's disease. TCRdb keeps only in-frame clones here, not all; method: immunoSEQ multiplex PCR. The table shows 13,000 to 15,000 clones, with roughly nine tenths occurring only once. Specimen: ileal tissue. The source is an adult with Crohn's disease.

This clone was found once. This chain joins TRBV5-1 and TRBJ1-1; 7 nucleotides line up with TRBD1. Germline CDR1 is SGHRS and CDR2 is YFSETQ. The CDR3 extends over 14 amino acids. The J segment lost 8 bases and the V segment lost 2 bases, leaving 9 bases of the junction unmatched. The CDR3 coding sequence is TGCGCCAGCAGCTTCCGGGACAGAGGACGGGAAGCTTTCTTT. Translation: CASSFRDRGREAFF.

This clone has a handful of counts. V is TRBV28 and J is TRBJ1-2, with D tentatively TRBD1 (5 bases). Germline-derived CDR1 and CDR2 are MDHEN and SYDVKM. This CDR3 region has 16 residues. The V gene lost 4 bases and the J gene lost 3 bases, with 18 bases spanning the gap. CDR3 residues: CASSSPRQGGYYGYTF. In DNA, the CDR3 is TGTGCCAGCAGTTCTCCCCGGCAGGGTGGTTACTATGGCTACACCTTC.

V usage is TRBV19 and J usage is TRBJ2-7; possibly TRBD1 for D (6 bases). Germline CDR1 LNHDA, CDR2 SQIVND (reference sequence). V was pared by 5 bases and J by 5 bases, with 22 bases between. This CDR3 spans 16 amino acids. CDR3 DNA sequence: TGTGCCAGTAGTCCTTCAGGGGCTGCTTTTGCCCACGAGCAGTACTTC. Encoded protein: CASSPSGAAFAHEQYF.

The chain uses TRBV19 and TRBJ1-1, with 10 bases identical to TRBD1. V trimming: 5 bases; J trimming: 4 bases; junction bases outside the gene matches: 10. CDR3 length equals 16 residues. CDR1 is LNHDA, CDR2 SQIVND, per germline (reference sequence). CDR3 sequence: CASSGPGQGFRTEAFF. DNA of the CDR3: TGTGCCAGTAGTGGGCCGGGACAGGGGTTTCGCACTGAAGCTTTCTTT.